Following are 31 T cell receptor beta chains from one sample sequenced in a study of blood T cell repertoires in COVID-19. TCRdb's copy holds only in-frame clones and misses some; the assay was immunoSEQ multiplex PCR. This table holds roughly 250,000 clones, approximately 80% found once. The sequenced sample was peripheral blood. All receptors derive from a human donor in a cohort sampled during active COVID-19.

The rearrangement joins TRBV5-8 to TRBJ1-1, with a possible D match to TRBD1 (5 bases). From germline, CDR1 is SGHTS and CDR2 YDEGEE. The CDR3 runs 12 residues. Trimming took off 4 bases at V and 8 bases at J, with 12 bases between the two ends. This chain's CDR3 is CASSTNRREAFF. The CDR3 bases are TGTGCCAGCAGCACTAACAGGAGAGAAGCTTTCTTT. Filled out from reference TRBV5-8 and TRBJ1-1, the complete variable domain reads EAGVTQSPTHLIKTRGQQATLRCSPISGHTSVYWYQQALGLGLQFLLWYDEGEERNRGNFPPRFSGRQFPNYSSELNVNALELEDSALYLCASSTNRREAFFGQGTRLTVV.

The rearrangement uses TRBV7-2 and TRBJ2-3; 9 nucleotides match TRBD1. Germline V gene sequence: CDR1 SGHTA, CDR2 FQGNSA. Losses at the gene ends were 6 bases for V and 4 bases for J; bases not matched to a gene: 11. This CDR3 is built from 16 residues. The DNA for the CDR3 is TGTGCCAGCAGTCATCCTACAGGGGGCTATGCAGATACGCAGTATTTT. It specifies CASSHPTGGYADTQYF.

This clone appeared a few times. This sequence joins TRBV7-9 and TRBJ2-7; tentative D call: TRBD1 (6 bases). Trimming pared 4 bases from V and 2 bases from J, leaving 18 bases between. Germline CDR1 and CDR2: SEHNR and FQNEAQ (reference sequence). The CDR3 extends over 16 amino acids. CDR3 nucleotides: TGTGCCAGCAGCTCCGACCAACTCGGACAGACCTACGAGCAGTACTTC. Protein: CASSSDQLGQTYEQYF.

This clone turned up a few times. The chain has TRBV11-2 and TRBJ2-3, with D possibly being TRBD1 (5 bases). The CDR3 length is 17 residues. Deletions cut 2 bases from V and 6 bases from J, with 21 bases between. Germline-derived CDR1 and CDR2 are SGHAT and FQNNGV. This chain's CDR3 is CASSLRGEGFPGDTQYF. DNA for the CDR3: TGTGCCAGCAGCTTAAGGGGTGAAGGCTTCCCGGGCGATACGCAGTATTTT.

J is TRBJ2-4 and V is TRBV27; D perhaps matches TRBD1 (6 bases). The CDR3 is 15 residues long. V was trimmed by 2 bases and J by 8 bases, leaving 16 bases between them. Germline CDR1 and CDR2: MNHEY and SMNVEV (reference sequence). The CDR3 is CASSLRSTGTDIQYF. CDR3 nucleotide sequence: TGTGCCAGCAGTTTACGCTCCACAGGGACGGACATTCAGTACTTC.

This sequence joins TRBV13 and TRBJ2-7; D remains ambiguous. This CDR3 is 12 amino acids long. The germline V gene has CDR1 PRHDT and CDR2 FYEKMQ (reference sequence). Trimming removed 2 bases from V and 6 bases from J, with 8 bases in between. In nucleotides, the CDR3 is TGTGCCAGCAGCTTACGTTACTCCGAGCAGTACTTC. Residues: CASSLRYSEQYF. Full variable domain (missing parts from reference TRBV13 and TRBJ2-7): AAGVIQSPRHLIKEKRETATLKCYPIPRHDTVYWYQQGPGQDPQFLISFYEKMQSDKGSIPDRFSAQQFSDYHSELNMSSLELGDSALYFCASSLRYSEQYFGPGTRLTVT.

The CDR3 nucleotides are TGTGCCAGCAGTTACGGGACAGAGAACACCGGGGAGCTGTTTTTT. Protein: CASSYGTENTGELFF. The genes are TRBV28 and TRBJ2-2, with 7 bases identical to TRBD1. The CDR3 covers 15 residues. The V and J ends lost 4 bases and 1 base, in that order; junction bases with no gene match: 3. The V gene's germline CDR1 is MDHEN and CDR2 SYDVKM.

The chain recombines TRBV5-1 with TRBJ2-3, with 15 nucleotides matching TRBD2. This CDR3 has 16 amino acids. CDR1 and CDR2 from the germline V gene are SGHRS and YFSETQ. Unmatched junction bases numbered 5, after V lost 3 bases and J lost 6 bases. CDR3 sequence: CASSSGLAGGGDTQYF. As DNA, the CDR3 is TGCGCCAGCAGCTCGGGACTAGCGGGAGGAGGGGATACGCAGTATTTT.

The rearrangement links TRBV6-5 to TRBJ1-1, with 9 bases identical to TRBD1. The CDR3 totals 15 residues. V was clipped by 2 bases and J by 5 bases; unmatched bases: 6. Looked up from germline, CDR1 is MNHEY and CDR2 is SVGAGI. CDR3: CASSYGTGFGTEAFF. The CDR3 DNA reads TGTGCCAGCAGTTACGGGACAGGGTTTGGAACTGAAGCTTTCTTT.

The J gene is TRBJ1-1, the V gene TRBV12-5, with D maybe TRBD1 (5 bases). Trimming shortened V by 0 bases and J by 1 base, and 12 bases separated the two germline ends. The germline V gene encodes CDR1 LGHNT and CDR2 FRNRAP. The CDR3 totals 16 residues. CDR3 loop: CASGLVPTTGNTEAFF. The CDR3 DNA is TGTGCTAGTGGTTTGGTACCAACCACAGGGAACACTGAAGCTTTCTTT. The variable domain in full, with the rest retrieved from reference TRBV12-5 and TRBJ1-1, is DARVTQTPRHKVTEMGQEVTMRCQPILGHNTVFWYRQTMMQGLELLAYFRNRAPLDDSGMPKDRFSAEMPDATLATLKIQPSEPRDSAVYFCASGLVPTTGNTEAFFGQGTRLTVV.

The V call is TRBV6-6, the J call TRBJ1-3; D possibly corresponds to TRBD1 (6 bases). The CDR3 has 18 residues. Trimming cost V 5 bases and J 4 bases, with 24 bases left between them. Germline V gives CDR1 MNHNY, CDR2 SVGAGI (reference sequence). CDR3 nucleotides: TGTGCCAGCAGTCACACGGGGGGGCAGGGTGAGTTGGGAAACACCATATATTTT. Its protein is CASSHTGGQGELGNTIYF.

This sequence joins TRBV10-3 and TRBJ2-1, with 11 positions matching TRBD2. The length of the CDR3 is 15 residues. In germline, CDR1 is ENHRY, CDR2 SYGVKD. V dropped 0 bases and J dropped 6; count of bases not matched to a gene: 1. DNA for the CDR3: TGTGCCATCAGTGAGTCGGGACTAGCGGTCAATGAGCAGTTCTTC. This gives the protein CAISESGLAVNEQFF.

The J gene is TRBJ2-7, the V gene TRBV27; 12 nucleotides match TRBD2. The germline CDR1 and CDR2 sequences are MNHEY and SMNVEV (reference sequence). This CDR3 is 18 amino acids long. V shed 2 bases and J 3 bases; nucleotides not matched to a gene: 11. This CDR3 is CASSLEASGGASNYEQYF. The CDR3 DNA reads TGTGCCAGCAGTTTAGAGGCTAGCGGGGGGGCAAGCAACTACGAGCAGTACTTC.

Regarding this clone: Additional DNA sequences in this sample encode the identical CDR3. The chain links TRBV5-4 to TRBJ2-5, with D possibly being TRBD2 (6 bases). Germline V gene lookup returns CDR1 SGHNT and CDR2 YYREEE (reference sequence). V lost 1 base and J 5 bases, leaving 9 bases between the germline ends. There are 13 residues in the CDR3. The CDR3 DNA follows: TGTGCCAGCAGCTTGTCGGGGGATGAGACCCAGTACTTC. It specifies CASSLSGDETQYF.

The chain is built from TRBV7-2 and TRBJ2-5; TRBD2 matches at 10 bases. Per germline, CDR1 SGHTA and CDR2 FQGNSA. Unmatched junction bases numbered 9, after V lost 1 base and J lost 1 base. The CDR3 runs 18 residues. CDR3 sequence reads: CASSLGPPASGGQETQYF. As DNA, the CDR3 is TGTGCCAGCAGCTTAGGCCCCCCTGCTAGCGGGGGCCAAGAGACCCAGTACTTC.

CDR3: CASSPPRSGELFF. In DNA form, the CDR3 reads TGTGCCAGCTCACCACCGAGATCCGGGGAGCTGTTTTTT. The genes are TRBV18 and TRBJ2-2, with unresolved D. V was pared by 0 bases and J by 6 bases, with 5 bases between. The CDR3 covers 13 residues. Germline V CDR1 and CDR2: KGHSH, LQKENI.

The CDR3 loop is CATSDLGQGVTQYF. CDR3 in DNA: TGTGCCACCAGTGATTTGGGACAGGGTGTTACGCAGTATTTT. The rearrangement links TRBV24-1 to TRBJ2-3; TRBD1 agrees at 8 bases. Germline values: CDR1 KGHDR, CDR2 SFDVKD. The J segment lost 8 bases and the V segment lost 0 bases, leaving 3 bases of the junction unmatched. CDR3 size: 14 residues.

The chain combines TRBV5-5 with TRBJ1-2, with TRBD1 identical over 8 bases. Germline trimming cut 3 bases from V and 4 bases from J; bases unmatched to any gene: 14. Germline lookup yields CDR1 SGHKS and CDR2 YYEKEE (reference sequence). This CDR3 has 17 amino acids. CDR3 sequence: CASSWGIDRGDSYGYTF. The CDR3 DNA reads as TGTGCCAGCAGCTGGGGAATCGACAGGGGCGACTCCTATGGCTACACCTTC.

CDR3 sequence: CASSLEGVGYTF. CDR3 nucleotide sequence: TGTGCCAGCAGCTTGGAAGGAGTTGGCTACACCTTC. The J gene is TRBJ1-2, the V gene TRBV11-2; D remains ambiguous. The germline V gene encodes CDR1 SGHAT and CDR2 FQNNGV. Trimming removed 3 bases at V and 7 bases at J, with 9 bases between. This CDR3 is 12 amino acids long.

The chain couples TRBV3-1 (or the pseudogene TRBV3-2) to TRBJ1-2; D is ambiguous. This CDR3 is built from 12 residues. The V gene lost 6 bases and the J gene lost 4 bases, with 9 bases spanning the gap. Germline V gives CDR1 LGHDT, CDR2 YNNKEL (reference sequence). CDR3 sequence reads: CASSGGLYGYTF. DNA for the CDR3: TGTGCCAGCAGTGGCGGTCTCTATGGCTACACCTTC.

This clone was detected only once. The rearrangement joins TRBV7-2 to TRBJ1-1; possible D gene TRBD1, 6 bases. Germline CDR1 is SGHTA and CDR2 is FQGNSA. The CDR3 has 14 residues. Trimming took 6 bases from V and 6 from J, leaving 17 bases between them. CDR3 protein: CASRRDRLRAEAFF. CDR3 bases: TGTGCCAGCAGGCGAGACAGGCTAAGGGCTGAAGCTTTCTTT.

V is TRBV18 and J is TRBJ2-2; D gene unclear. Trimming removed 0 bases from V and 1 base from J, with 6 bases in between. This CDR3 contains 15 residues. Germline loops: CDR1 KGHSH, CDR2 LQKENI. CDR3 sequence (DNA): TGTGCCAGCTCACCACCGAGTGGGAACACCGGGGAGCTGTTTTTT. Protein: CASSPPSGNTGELFF.

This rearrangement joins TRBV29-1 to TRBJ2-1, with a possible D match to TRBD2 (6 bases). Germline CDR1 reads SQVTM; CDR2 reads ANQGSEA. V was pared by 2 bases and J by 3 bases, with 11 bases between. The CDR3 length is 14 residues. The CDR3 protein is CSVETLEGYNEQFF. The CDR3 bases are TGCAGCGTTGAAACCCTGGAGGGCTACAATGAGCAGTTCTTC.

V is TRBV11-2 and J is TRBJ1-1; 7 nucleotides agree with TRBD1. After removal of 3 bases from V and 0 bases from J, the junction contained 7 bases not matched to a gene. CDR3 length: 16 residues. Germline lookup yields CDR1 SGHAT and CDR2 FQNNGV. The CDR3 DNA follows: TGTGCCAGCAGCTTGAAACCGGGACAGATGAACACTGAAGCTTTCTTT. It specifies CASSLKPGQMNTEAFF.

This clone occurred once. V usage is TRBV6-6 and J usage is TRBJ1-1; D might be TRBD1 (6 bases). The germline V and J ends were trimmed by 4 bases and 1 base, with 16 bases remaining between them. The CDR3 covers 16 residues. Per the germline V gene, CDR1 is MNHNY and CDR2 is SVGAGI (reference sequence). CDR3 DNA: TGTGCCAGCAGTTCCGAAGGGACACGACCGAACACTGAAGCTTTCTTT. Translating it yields CASSSEGTRPNTEAFF.

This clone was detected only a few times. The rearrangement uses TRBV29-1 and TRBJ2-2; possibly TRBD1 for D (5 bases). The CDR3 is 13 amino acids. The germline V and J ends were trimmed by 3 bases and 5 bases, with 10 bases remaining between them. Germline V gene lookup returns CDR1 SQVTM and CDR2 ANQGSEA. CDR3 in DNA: TGCAGCGTTGAGCAGGGATATACCGGGGAGCTGTTTTTT. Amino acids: CSVEQGYTGELFF.

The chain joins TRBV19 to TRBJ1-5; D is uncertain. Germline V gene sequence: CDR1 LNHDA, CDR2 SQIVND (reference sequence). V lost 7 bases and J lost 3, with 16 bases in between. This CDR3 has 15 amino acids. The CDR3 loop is CASKVSGGHNQPQHF. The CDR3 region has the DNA TGTGCCAGTAAGGTATCTGGAGGTCACAATCAGCCCCAGCATTTT.

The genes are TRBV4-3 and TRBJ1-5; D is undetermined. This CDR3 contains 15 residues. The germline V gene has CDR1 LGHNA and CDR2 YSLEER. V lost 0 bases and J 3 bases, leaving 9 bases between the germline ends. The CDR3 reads CASSQDYSFNQPQHF. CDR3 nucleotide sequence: TGCGCCAGCAGCCAAGATTACTCCTTCAATCAGCCCCAGCATTTT.

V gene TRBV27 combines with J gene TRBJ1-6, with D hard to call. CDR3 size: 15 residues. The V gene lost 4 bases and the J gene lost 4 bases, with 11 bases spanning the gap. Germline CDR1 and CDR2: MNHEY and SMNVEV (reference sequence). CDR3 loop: CASSSPGVYNSPLHF. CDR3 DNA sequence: TGTGCCAGCAGTTCCCCCGGTGTGTATAATTCACCCCTCCACTTT.

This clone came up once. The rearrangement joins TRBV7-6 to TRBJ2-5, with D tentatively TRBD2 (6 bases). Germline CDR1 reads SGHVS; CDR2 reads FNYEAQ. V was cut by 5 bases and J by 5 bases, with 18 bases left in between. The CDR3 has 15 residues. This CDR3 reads CASSPSAGIGETQYF. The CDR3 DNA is TGTGCCAGCAGCCCTAGCGCGGGAATTGGGGAGACCCAGTACTTC.

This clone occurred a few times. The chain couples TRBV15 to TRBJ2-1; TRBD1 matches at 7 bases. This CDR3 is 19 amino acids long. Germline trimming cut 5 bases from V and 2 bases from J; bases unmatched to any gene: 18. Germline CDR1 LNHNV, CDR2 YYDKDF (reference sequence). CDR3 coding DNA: TGTGCCACCAGCGAAGGGGGCTTGCCCATAAGGCAAGCCTACAATGAGCAGTTCTTC. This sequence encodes CATSEGGLPIRQAYNEQFF.